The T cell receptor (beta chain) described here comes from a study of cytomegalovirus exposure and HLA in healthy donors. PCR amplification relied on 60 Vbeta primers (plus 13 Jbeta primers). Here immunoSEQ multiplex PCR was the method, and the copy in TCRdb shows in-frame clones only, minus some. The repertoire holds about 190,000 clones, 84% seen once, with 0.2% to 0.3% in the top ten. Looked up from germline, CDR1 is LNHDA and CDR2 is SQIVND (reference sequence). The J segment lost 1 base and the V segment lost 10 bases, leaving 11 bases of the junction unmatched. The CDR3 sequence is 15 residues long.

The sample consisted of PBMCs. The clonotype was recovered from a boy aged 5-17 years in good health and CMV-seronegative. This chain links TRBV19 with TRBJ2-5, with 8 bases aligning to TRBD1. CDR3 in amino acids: CATSPGQGPQETQYF. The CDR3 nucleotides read TGTGCCACTTCCCCCGGACAGGGCCCCCAAGAGACCCAGTACTTC.